This T cell receptor beta chain was recovered during a study of blood T cells in healthy people across ages (dated by TCRdb to the mid-2010s). In the study overall: Template switching captured roughly one uniquely barcoded TCR beta cDNA molecule per two T cells in model experiments. Using deep sequencing normalized with unique cDNA molecular identifiers, the study measured how TCR beta repertoire diversity changes with age. The donors were split into four age groups: young (average 16 years), middle-aged (over 35), aged (more than 55) and long-lived (approximately 80). To avoid experimental bias, donors of different ages were spread randomly across the sequencing lanes. Two additional independent replicas of 1 million unique cDNA reads from the same blood draw were analyzed for two donors (one aged 18 to 30 and one aged 80 or older).

This clonotype was seen at least ten times. Its specific antigen is unknown. The input lacks base qualities; no much larger clone sits a single base away. CDR1 MGHRA and CDR2 YSYEKL were looked up in the germline V gene. The CDR3 measures 14 amino acids from cysteine to phenylalanine. Just the 42-base CDR3 DNA is kept, in frame starting at base 1. Trimming removed 3 bases from V and 5 bases from J, leaving 11 bases between the germline ends. Libraries were constructed by 5' RACE. Sequenced using an Illumina HiSeq 2500. A second PCR of about 6 to 11 cycles was run with a J-beta primer mix and a sample-barcoded 5' primer. A template-switch 5' adaptor carrying 12 random nucleotides introduced a unique molecular identifier onto each TCR beta cDNA molecule. Each sample yielded at least 2.5 million CDR3-containing paired-end reads. First-strand cDNA synthesis was performed from all RNA using the Mint cDNA synthesis kit, with priming by a TRBC-specific oligonucleotide. Following uracil-DNA glycosylase treatment, all cDNA underwent a first 18-cycle PCR with the universal primers M1SS and BC2_uni_R. The source study handled its data this way. Normalization of each sample was performed by random selection of 1 million high-quality reads, each carrying a distinct molecular identifier. Instead of being binned into consensus sequences, reads with shared molecular identifiers were discarded. MiTCR, run with a Q25 quality threshold and the strictest error-elimination algorithm, handled CDR3 identification, clonotype clustering and error correction. A nonparametric unseen species model with Euler transformation was used to estimate a lower bound on total TCR beta diversity. TCRdb applied fastp at Q25 and MiXCR to the public reads, then kept only in-frame beta chains. Rows are unified per CDR3 protein, each entry keeping the most common DNA and genes. TCRdb's processing, not the authors', yielded these V and J calls. Recorded for this sample are hundreds of thousands of distinct CDR3 sequences; around 50% of them occurred a single time. Together, the top ten hold more than 25% of the sample.

The 40 or so donors, aged about 6 to 95 years, were systemically healthy Caucasian individuals from Russia. Approximately 10 milliliters of peripheral blood were collected from each donor into EDTA-treated Vacutainer tubes. Ficoll-Paque density-gradient centrifugation was used to isolate PBMCs, with at least 7 million per sample. Total RNA was extracted from PBMCs with Trizol reagent, with at least 6 micrograms obtained per sample. The percentages of naive CD45RAhigh/CD27high T cells were determined by flow cytometry on a PBMC aliquot from every donor. General study outcomes and caveats: Since profiling was done on bulk unsorted PBMCs, naive and antigen-experienced compartments could not be conclusively compared. Estimates of total diversity from one million sequenced T cells were regarded as lower bounds and underestimates. The percentage of naive T cells measured by flow cytometry correlated strongly with observed TCR beta diversity. Donor CMV infection status was unknown, potentially confounding age-related changes in expanded clonotypes. Compared with the aged group, the long-lived group had more naive CD4+ T cells, fewer expanded clones and increased TCR diversity, a pattern suggesting age selection. Observed TCR beta diversity per million T cells fell roughly linearly with age, and a significant reduction was already apparent by age roughly 40.

The V and J genes are TRBV4-1 and TRBJ2-1; TRBD2 is possibly the D segment (5 matching bases). Source material: blood. The receptor comes from a man aged 35-49 years in good health. The CDR3 loop reads CASSQGFGNNEQFF. The bases read TGCGCCAGCAGCCAGGGGTTCGGGAACAATGAGCAGTTCTTC.